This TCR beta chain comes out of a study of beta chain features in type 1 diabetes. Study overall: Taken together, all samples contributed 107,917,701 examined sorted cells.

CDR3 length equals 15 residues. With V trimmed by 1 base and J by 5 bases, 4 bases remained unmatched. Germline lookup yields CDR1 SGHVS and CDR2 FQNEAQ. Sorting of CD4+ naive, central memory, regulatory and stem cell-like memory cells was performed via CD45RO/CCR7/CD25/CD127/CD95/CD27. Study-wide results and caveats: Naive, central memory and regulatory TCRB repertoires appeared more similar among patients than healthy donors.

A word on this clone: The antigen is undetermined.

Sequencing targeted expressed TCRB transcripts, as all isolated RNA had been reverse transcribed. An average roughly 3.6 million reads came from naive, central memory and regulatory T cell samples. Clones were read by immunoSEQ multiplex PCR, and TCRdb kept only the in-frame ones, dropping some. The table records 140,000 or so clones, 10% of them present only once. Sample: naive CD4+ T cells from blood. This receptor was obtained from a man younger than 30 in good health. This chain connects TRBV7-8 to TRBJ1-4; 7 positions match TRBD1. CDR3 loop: CASSLVGTANEKLFF. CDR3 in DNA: TGTGCCAGCAGCTTAGTGGGGACAGCGAATGAAAAACTGTTTTTT. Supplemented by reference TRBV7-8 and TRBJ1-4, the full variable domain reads GAGVSQSPRYKVAKRGQDVALRCDPISGHVSLFWYQQALGQGPEFLTYFQNEAQLDKSGLPSDRFFAERPEGSVSTLKIQRTQQEDSAVYLCASSLVGTANEKLFFGSGTQLSVL.